The sequence of this T cell receptor beta chain was determined in a study of T cell responses to AZD1222 COVID-19 vaccine. Study conclusions and caveats: Spike-specific TCRs gained breadth and depth after people received two AZD1222 doses.

The V gene's germline CDR1 is SGHRS and CDR2 YFSETQ. This CDR3 comprises 17 residues. With 2 bases removed from V and 7 bases from J, the gap between germline ends came to 25 bases. To note about this clone: What it recognizes is unknown.

Only in-frame clones appear in the TCRdb table, and some are missing; sequencing was by immunoSEQ multiplex PCR. This table holds 130,000 or so clones, about 90% found once. Here the sequenced sample was peripheral blood, taken on day 0 of AZD1222 vaccination. This clonotype originated in an adult in good health. V usage is TRBV5-1 and J usage is TRBJ2-7; either TRBD1 or TRBD2 may fit D (5 bases each). The CDR3 nucleotides read TGCGCCAGCAGCTTATTTTGGCCCGGGACCCCGCCGGGGGAGCAGTACTTC. Protein product: CASSLFWPGTPPGEQYF.